One and the same sample provided the 2 T cell receptor beta chains below, sequenced in a study of cytomegalovirus exposure and HLA in healthy donors. 13 Jbeta primers and 60 Vbeta primers were used for the PCR. Here immunoSEQ multiplex PCR was the method, and the copy in TCRdb shows in-frame clones only, minus some. The table records fewer than 250,000 clones, 70% to 80% of them present only once. The source material was PBMCs. These receptors originate from a woman aged 25 to 39 in good health and CMV-seropositive.

This chain uses TRBV9 with TRBJ2-7; D might be TRBD2 (5 bases). CDR3 length equals 15 residues. Trimming removed 0 bases from V and 2 bases from J, with 12 bases in between. CDR1 and CDR2 from the germline V gene are SGDLS and YYNGEE. The DNA of the CDR3 is TGTGCCAGCAGCGTAGACCCCAGCGGAGCCTACGAGCAGTACTTC. Protein product: CASSVDPSGAYEQYF.

This chain uses TRBV4-2 with TRBJ2-1; D remains ambiguous. The CDR3 contains 15 residues. Trimming removed 4 bases at V and 8 bases at J, with 18 bases between. Per germline, CDR1 LGHNA and CDR2 YNFKEQ. The chain's CDR3 is CASSLSTGSIDEQFF. The CDR3, as DNA: TGTGCCAGCAGCCTTTCGACGGGTAGCATTGATGAGCAGTTCTTC.